The following is a T cell receptor beta chain sequence with its context. Antigen specificity is unknown. The entry originates in a study of cytomegalovirus exposure and HLA in healthy donors. Overall study findings and caveats: In a later analysis, specific HLA alleles were associated with approximately 16,000 TCR beta sequences at a 0.05 false discovery rate.

Germline assignment: CDR1 KGHSH and CDR2 LQKENI. The CDR3 is 17 amino acids. Deletions cut 3 bases from V and 2 bases from J, with 17 bases between. PCR amplification relied on 60 Vbeta primers (plus 13 Jbeta primers). The method was immunoSEQ multiplex PCR; TCRdb's version includes in-frame clones alone and lacks a portion of them. Found here are 150,000 to 200,000 clones, 70% to 90% of them singletons; the top ten hold roughly 1.7%. This clonotype was obtained from a woman aged 18-29 years in good health and CMV-seronegative. The sequenced material came from PBMCs. This chain joins TRBV18 and TRBJ2-1, with D perhaps TRBD1 (6 bases). CDR3 region: CASSPGVGAPTYNEQFF. The DNA of the CDR3 is TGTGCCAGCTCACCCGGCGTGGGGGCGCCGACCTACAATGAGCAGTTCTTC.